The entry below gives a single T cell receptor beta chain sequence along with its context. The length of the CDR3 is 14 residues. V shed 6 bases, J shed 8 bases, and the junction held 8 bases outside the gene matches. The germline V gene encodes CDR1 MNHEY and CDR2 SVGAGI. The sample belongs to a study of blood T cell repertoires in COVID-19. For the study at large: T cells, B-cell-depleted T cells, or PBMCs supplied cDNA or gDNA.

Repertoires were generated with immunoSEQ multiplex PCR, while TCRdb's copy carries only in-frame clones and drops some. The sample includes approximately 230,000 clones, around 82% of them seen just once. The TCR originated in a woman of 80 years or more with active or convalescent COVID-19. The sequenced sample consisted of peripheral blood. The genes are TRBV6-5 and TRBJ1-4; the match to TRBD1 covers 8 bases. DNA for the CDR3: TGTGCCAGCAGAAGACAGGGGACGGGAGAAAAACTGTTTTTT. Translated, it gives CASRRQGTGEKLFF.